The rows below give T cell receptor beta chains drawn from one sample of a study of blood T cell repertoires in COVID-19. Here immunoSEQ multiplex PCR was the method, and the copy in TCRdb shows in-frame clones only, minus some. This sample has roughly 110,000 clones; approximately 80% occur once, and the top ten carry over 4%. The sequencing input was peripheral blood. The receptors stem from a man between 65 and 85 years old with acute or convalescent COVID-19. Each CDR3 is given with its conserved first and last residue. Clone size is given for some rows only: seen once, a few or many times, or a class if the clone is expanded.

TRBV9 | . | CASSASGGGTDTQYF
TRBV6-2/TRBV6-3 | . | CASSYRGQSGPQHF
TRBV5-1 | . | CASSLAPGTGMNEQFF
TRBV19 | once | CASRRTGQDQPQHF
TRBV10-2 | . | CASSGYRNAEVAKNIQYF
TRBV9 | . | CASSTDRATYGYTF
TRBV5-1 | . | CASSPGHGNTEAFF
TRBV7-2 | . | CASSSSGGPTETQYF
TRBV18 | . | CASPGQGGNTGELFF
TRBV6-5 | . | CASIPAGLDQPQHF
TRBV19 | . | CASSIPPGQGDRRDTQYF
TRBV7-2 | . | CASSLEGGAGAQETQYF
TRBV6-5 | . | CVTRTGTYGYTF
TRBV28 | . | CASSLMGGSLAGNTIYF
TRBV2 | . | CASSAGVGETQYF
TRBV27 | . | CASSPTTVPYEQYF
TRBV27 | few | CASSLSTAKGDTEAFF
TRBV3-1/TRBV3-2 | . | CASSQDYRGSQPQHF
TRBV7-6 | . | CASSSSRQNTGELFF
TRBV7-9 | . | CASSLERGGNGYTF
TRBV19 | . | CASSIVTGGTGELFF
TRBV6-5 | . | CASSPEQPAGKLFF
TRBV19 | . | CASGVGGMNTEAFF
TRBV29-1 | . | CSVVRGGGNSPLHF
TRBV19 | . | CASSSTGLAYEQYF
TRBV19 | . | CASSGQGLTYNEQFF
TRBV14 | . | CASSGLAGANEQFF
TRBV5-4 | . | CASSTGTDYNYGYTF
TRBV2 | . | CATTGTGTMNTEAFF
TRBV12-3/TRBV12-4 | . | CASSKLAPEQFF
TRBV5-8 | . | CASSLEAGRNTIYF
TRBV7-2 | . | CASSLLGGANYGYTF
TRBV12-3/TRBV12-4 | few | CASSPVRGTEAFF
TRBV6-5 | . | CASSYSRLVTDTQYF
TRBV6-6 | . | CASSSRGLYEQYF
TRBV5-1 | . | CASSLSSKITDTQYF
TRBV6-4 | . | CASSAGGGGREKLFF
TRBV10-3 | . | CAISESQGNYGYTF
TRBV19 | . | CASSARQGPSYEQYF
TRBV2 | . | CASSEKEVGTQYF
TRBV3-1/TRBV3-2 | few | CASSQDLGRKNIQYF
TRBV9 | . | CASSGSGTGVTEAFF
TRBV19 | . | CASTGGPGVDQETQYF
TRBV9 | . | CASSVVDNLSPLHF
TRBV11-2 | few | CASSFSQGLSYEQYF